This T cell receptor beta chain was retrieved from a study of spatial heterogeneity in lung cancer. General study findings and limits: Tumor TCRs that were ubiquitous and expanded showed up in blood more at resection than follow-up.

TCRdb reprocessed the 5' RACE reads via MiXCR and lists one record per CDR3 protein. The sample has approximately 10,000 distinct CDR3 sequences, 20% to 25% seen once. This clonotype was seen only a few times. Its target is unknown. The time point denotes: blood at routine non-recurrence follow-up after resection. Whole RNA came from tumor, nontumor lung or frozen PBMC and was sequenced without being sorted. Deletions cut 2 bases from V and 1 base from J, with 12 bases between. From germline, CDR1 is DFQATT and CDR2 SNEGSKA (reference sequence). This CDR3 has 14 residues. The V gene is TRBV20-1, the J gene TRBJ2-7, with D possibly called TRBD1 or TRBD2 (7 bases each). The TCR was taken from a female donor with early-stage non-small cell lung cancer. The sample in question was PBMCs, obtained at follow-up. The CDR3 loop reads CSARPQGGSYEQYF. As DNA, the CDR3 is TGCAGTGCTAGACCCCAGGGGGGGTCCTACGAGCAGTACTTC.